The 29 T cell receptor beta chains below come from one sample, sequenced in a study of vaccination and CD4 T cells after COVID-19. No antigen has been identified for these receptors. Treatment described: roughly 10-day PBMC culture with coronavirus spike peptide pools or control peptides (ViraFEST assay). Sequencing of DNA taken from cultured CD4+ T cells relied on the Oncomine TCR Beta short-read assay. TCRdb re-called the PCR reads through MiXCR, storing one row per CDR3 protein. The sample lists about 4,200 distinct CDR3 sequences; 21% were seen once. The material sequenced was CD4+ T cells from blood, cultured in vitro. All receptors come from a human donor who had recovered from COVID-19.

This clonotype was found a few times. The rearrangement links TRBV6-2 or TRBV6-3 to TRBJ1-1; perhaps TRBD1 as D (5 bases). The V end lost 0 bases, the J end lost 0 bases, and 8 bases lay between the germline ends. Looked up from germline, CDR1 is MNHEY and CDR2 is SVGEGT. There are 15 residues in the CDR3. The CDR3 sequence is CASSYSGTVNTEAFF. CDR3 nucleotide sequence: TGTGCCAGCAGTTACTCGGGGACGGTGAACACTGAAGCTTTCTTT.

This clonotype counts as large (0.1 to 1%). The chain has TRBV7-9 and TRBJ2-3; D is ambiguous. Germline V gene sequence: CDR1 SEHNR, CDR2 FQNEAQ (reference sequence). The CDR3 runs to 15 residues. With 5 bases removed from V and 3 bases from J, the gap between germline ends came to 15 bases. CDR3 sequence: CASSPTAAVTDTQYF. The CDR3 DNA reads as TGTGCCAGCAGCCCAACGGCGGCGGTTACAGATACGCAGTATTTT. Drawing the rest from reference TRBV7-9 and TRBJ2-3, the complete variable domain is DTGVSQNPRHKITKRGQNVTFRCDPISEHNRLYWYRQTLGQGPEFLTYFQNEAQLEKSRLLSDRFSAERPKGSFSTLEIQRTEQGDSAMYLCASSPTAAVTDTQYFGPGTRLTVL.

In its sample, this clonotype ranks as medium-sized. J is TRBJ1-1 and V is TRBV29-1, with D possibly TRBD1 on 6 matching bases. Trimming cost V 7 bases and J 0 bases, with 12 bases left between them. The germline gives CDR1 SQVTM, CDR2 ANQGSEA. The length of the CDR3 is 13 residues. The CDR3 bases are TGCAGCGCCCGGACAGACATGAACACTGAAGCTTTCTTT. It specifies CSARTDMNTEAFF.

This clonotype has a handful of counts. The chain joins TRBV5-6 to TRBJ2-5; 11 bases are shared with TRBD1. With 2 bases clipped from V and 5 bases from J, the junction kept 2 bases outside the gene matches. The germline CDR1 and CDR2 sequences are SGHDT and YYEEEE. The CDR3 totals 14 residues. The DNA for the CDR3 is TGTGCCAGCAGCTTCCGGGACAGGGGGGAGACCCAGTACTTC. Translated: CASSFRDRGETQYF.

This chain connects TRBV9 to TRBJ1-5; 8 bases map to TRBD1. V shed 0 bases and J 4 bases; nucleotides not matched to a gene: 3. The CDR3 is made up of 15 amino acids. The germline V gene encodes CDR1 SGDLS and CDR2 YYNGEE. CDR3 amino acids: CASSVGTGTNQPQHF. The CDR3 nucleotides are TGTGCCAGCAGCGTAGGGACAGGGACTAATCAGCCCCAGCATTTT. The full variable domain, in which reference TRBV9 and TRBJ1-5 provide the parts outside the CDR3, is DSGVTQTPKHLITATGQRVTLRCSPRSGDLSVYWYQQSLDQGLQFLIQYYNGEERAKGNILERFSAQQFPDLHSELNLSSLELGDSALYFCASSVGTGTNQPQHFGDGTRLSIL.

The chain employs TRBV3-1 and TRBJ1-1, with 7 positions matching TRBD1. From germline, CDR1 is LGHDT and CDR2 YNNKEL (reference sequence). The CDR3 totals 14 residues. Germline trimming cut 0 bases from V and 5 bases from J; bases unmatched to any gene: 3. CDR3 residues: CASSQDRGRTEAFF. The CDR3 region has the DNA TGTGCCAGCAGCCAAGACAGGGGGAGAACTGAAGCTTTCTTT.

The rearrangement links TRBV18 to TRBJ1-1, with 9 positions matching TRBD1. V gave up 6 bases and J gave up 4 bases; unmatched junction bases: 9. Germline V gives CDR1 KGHSH, CDR2 LQKENI. This CDR3 is built from 15 residues. CDR3 sequence (DNA): TGTGCCAGCTCGCCTCAACAGGGGGCGGGCACTGAAGCTTTCTTT. This encodes CASSPQQGAGTEAFF. Full variable domain (missing parts from reference TRBV18 and TRBJ1-1): NAGVMQNPRHLVRRRGQEARLRCSPMKGHSHVYWYRQLPEEGLKFMVYLQKENIIDESGMPKERFSAEFPKEGPSILRIQQVVRGDSAAYFCASSPQQGAGTEAFFGQGTRLTVV.

This clonotype is large (0.1 to 1%) by share. The V and J genes are TRBV20-1 and TRBJ1-1; D may be TRBD1 (6 bases). V lost 1 base and J 8 bases, leaving 17 bases between the germline ends. CDR1 and CDR2 (germline): DFQATT, SNEGSKA (reference sequence). This CDR3 contains 14 residues. The CDR3 loop reads CSARVGAGAIEAFF. In DNA, the CDR3 is TGCAGTGCTAGAGTTGGAGCGGGGGCGATAGAAGCTTTCTTT.

The V and J genes are TRBV5-1 and TRBJ2-3; unclear D gene. The V gene's germline CDR1 is SGHRS and CDR2 YFSETQ. This CDR3 spans 15 amino acids. V dropped 4 bases and J dropped 2 bases, with 14 bases sitting between them. The CDR3: CASSPVGPNTDTQYF. In DNA form, the CDR3 reads TGCGCCAGCAGCCCGGTTGGGCCTAACACAGATACGCAGTATTTT.

This chain uses TRBV20-1 with TRBJ2-3; TRBD2 agrees at 10 bases. CDR1 and CDR2 (germline): DFQATT, SNEGSKA (reference sequence). This CDR3 region has 16 residues. Trimming at V came to 7 bases and at J to 5 bases, leaving 15 bases not matched to a gene. CDR3 protein: CSVGIPLAGGIDTQYF. CDR3 coding DNA: TGCAGTGTCGGCATTCCCTTAGCGGGGGGCATAGATACGCAGTATTTT.

This clonotype has just a few counts. The genes are TRBV25-1 and TRBJ2-2, with a weak D call TRBD2 (6 bases). V was trimmed by 6 bases and J by 1 base, leaving 9 bases between them. Per germline, CDR1 MGHDK and CDR2 SYGVNS. This CDR3 has 14 residues. The chain's CDR3 is CASRDYQNTGELFF. The CDR3 coding sequence is TGTGCCAGCAGGGACTACCAGAACACCGGGGAGCTGTTTTTT.

This clonotype has a handful of counts. The chain employs TRBV20-1 and TRBJ1-5; D perhaps matches TRBD1 (6 bases). The ends were cut back, 4 bases at V and 2 bases at J, with 12 bases in the middle. The CDR3 runs 14 residues. Germline V gene sequence: CDR1 DFQATT, CDR2 SNEGSKA (reference sequence). The CDR3 DNA is TGCAGTGCTATAAAGGGGGGGGGCAATCAGCCCCAGCATTTT. Translation gives CSAIKGGGNQPQHF.

This clonotype was seen a handful of times. The chain is built from TRBV6-5 and TRBJ2-1; 13 nucleotides line up with TRBD2. The CDR3 contains 16 residues. With V trimmed by 2 bases and J by 6 bases, 4 bases remained unmatched. CDR1 and CDR2 from the germline V gene are MNHEY and SVGAGI. The CDR3 bases are TGTGCCAGCAGTTACGGGACTAGCGGGGCCCTCAATGAGCAGTTCTTC. Amino acid sequence: CASSYGTSGALNEQFF.

V and J are TRBV5-4 and TRBJ2-3; D may be TRBD1 or TRBD2 (5 bases each). Trimming left V 1 base short and J 1 base short, with 10 bases between. CDR1 is SGHNT and CDR2 is YYREEE in the germline V gene (reference sequence). The CDR3 totals 15 residues. CDR3: CASSLHVGGTDTQYF. CDR3 nucleotide sequence: TGTGCCAGCAGCTTGCACGTGGGGGGCACAGATACGCAGTATTTT.

This chain uses TRBV6-4 with TRBJ2-7; TRBD1 matches at 8 bases. V shed 3 bases, J shed 2 bases, and the junction held 6 bases outside the gene matches. Germline lookup yields CDR1 MRHNA and CDR2 SNTAGT. The CDR3 sequence is 15 residues long. CDR3 loop: CASSEIGQGPYEQYF. The CDR3 DNA sequence: TGTGCCAGCAGTGAGATAGGACAGGGACCCTACGAGCAGTACTTC.

The table lists this clonotype with a few counts. The chain has TRBV6-1 and TRBJ1-5, with no clear D. CDR1 is MNHNS, CDR2 SASEGT, per germline. The CDR3 covers 13 residues. The V end lost 4 bases, the J end lost 4 bases, and 8 bases lay between the germline ends. CDR3: CASSGQQNQPQHF. In nucleotides, the CDR3 is TGTGCCAGCAGTGGCCAGCAAAATCAGCCCCAGCATTTT.

The chain links TRBV30 to TRBJ2-2, with D uncertain. Germline V gene lookup returns CDR1 GTSNPN and CDR2 SVGIG (reference sequence). Trimming took off 2 bases at V and 10 bases at J, with 8 bases between the two ends. The CDR3 sequence is 11 residues long. The CDR3 is CAWSSAEELFF. Written as DNA, the CDR3 is TGTGCCTGGAGTTCCGCCGAGGAGCTGTTTTTT.

The genes are TRBV19 and TRBJ1-2; D not certain. This CDR3 has 14 residues. Germline values: CDR1 LNHDA, CDR2 SQIVND (reference sequence). Trimming took 0 bases from V and 4 from J, leaving 9 bases between them. CDR3 amino acids: CASSIDIGPYGYTF. CDR3 coding DNA: TGTGCCAGTAGTATAGATATCGGACCCTATGGCTACACCTTC.

This clonotype was counted only a few times. The chain joins TRBV28 to TRBJ1-2; D remains unclear. CDR3 length: 15 residues. Germline values: CDR1 MDHEN, CDR2 SYDVKM. V dropped 8 bases and J dropped 6 bases, with 22 bases sitting between them. The CDR3: CASRLPPGVGNGYTF. The CDR3, as DNA: TGTGCCAGCCGACTCCCCCCGGGCGTGGGGAATGGCTACACCTTC.

CDR3 loop: CASSWSGGQSYEQYF. CDR3 in DNA: TGCGCCAGCAGCTGGAGCGGGGGCCAATCCTACGAGCAGTACTTC. The chain employs TRBV5-1 and TRBJ2-7; TRBD2 aligns across 8 bases. CDR3 length: 15 amino acids. Germline assignment: CDR1 SGHRS and CDR2 YFSETQ. V lost 3 bases and J lost 1; bases outside the gene matches: 6. The variable domain in full, completed from reference TRBV5-1 and TRBJ2-7, reads KAGVTQTPRYLIKTRGQQVTLSCSPISGHRSVSWYQQTPGQGLQFLFEYFSETQRNKGNFPGRFSGRQFSNSRSEMNVSTLELGDSALYLCASSWSGGQSYEQYFGPGTRLTVT.

This clonotype is medium-sized (0.01 to 0.1%) within its sample. The gene calls are TRBV4-1 and TRBJ1-5, with D perhaps matching TRBD1 (6 bases). CDR3 length equals 16 residues. Germline-derived CDR1 and CDR2 are MGHRA and YSYEKL. V was trimmed by 0 bases and J by 4 bases, leaving 13 bases between them. The CDR3 reads CASSQEREQGNQPQHF. The DNA for the CDR3 is TGCGCCAGCAGCCAAGAAAGAGAACAGGGAAATCAGCCCCAGCATTTT.

This chain links TRBV27 with TRBJ1-1; tentative D call: TRBD1 (5 bases). The V and J ends lost 5 bases and 0 bases respectively, with 13 bases between them. Germline V lookup: CDR1 MNHEY, CDR2 SMNVEV (reference sequence). The CDR3 is 15 amino acids. The CDR3 is CASSPLGVVNTEAFF. For the CDR3, the DNA is TGTGCCAGCAGTCCGCTAGGGGTGGTGAACACTGAAGCTTTCTTT.

J is TRBJ2-7 and V is TRBV12-3 or TRBV12-4, with TRBD1 identical over 9 bases. The CDR3 covers 14 residues. V dropped 6 bases and J dropped 1; count of bases not matched to a gene: 4. Written as DNA, the CDR3 is TGTGCCAGCAGCCGGACAGGGGAATCCTACGAGCAGTACTTC. Its protein product is CASSRTGESYEQYF.

This clonotype was seen a single time. The CDR3: CASSLKRFTDTQYF. CDR3 DNA sequence: TGTGCCAGCAGCTTAAAGCGCTTCACAGATACGCAGTATTTT. The genes are TRBV5-6 and TRBJ2-3; D unresolved. V was pared by 2 bases and J by 2 bases, with 9 bases between. Germline V lookup: CDR1 SGHDT, CDR2 YYEEEE. This CDR3 is 14 amino acids long.

In the case of this clonotype: As the CDR3 is not closed by the conserved phenylalanine or tryptophan, this likely results from a read error. V and J are TRBV6-1 and TRBJ2-7, with 9 bases matching TRBD1. Germline V lookup: CDR1 MNHNS, CDR2 SASEGT. With 6 bases clipped from V and 4 bases from J, the junction kept 4 bases outside the gene matches. CDR3 length: 13 residues. The CDR3 here is CASRGTGRYEQYY. In DNA, the CDR3 is TGTGCCAGCAGGGGGACAGGGCGGTACGAGCAGTACTAC.

The DNA for the CDR3 is TGTGCCAGCAGTGCCGACAGGGCCCAAGAGACCCAGTACTTC. As protein: CASSADRAQETQYF. The chain recombines TRBV12-3 or TRBV12-4 with TRBJ2-5; 7 nucleotides line up with TRBD1. CDR3 length equals 14 residues. V was clipped by 5 bases and J by 1 base; unmatched bases: 4.

The sample holds a few counts of this clonotype. The V call is TRBV27, the J call TRBJ2-1; D may be TRBD2 (6 bases). V shed 3 bases and J shed 0 bases, with 15 bases lying between them. The CDR3 spans 17 residues. CDR1 is MNHEY and CDR2 is SMNVEV in the germline V gene (reference sequence). The chain's CDR3 is CASSFTTSHSSYNEQFF. The CDR3 DNA is TGTGCCAGCAGTTTCACGACTAGTCACAGCTCCTACAATGAGCAGTTCTTC.

The chain recombines TRBV5-1 with TRBJ1-1, with D unclear. Trimming cost V 4 bases and J 0 bases, with 13 bases left between them. The CDR3 is 15 residues long. In germline, CDR1 is SGHRS, CDR2 YFSETQ. Here the CDR3 DNA reads TGCGCCAGCAGCCCAGGACTCTATTTGAACACTGAAGCTTTCTTT. Translating gives CASSPGLYLNTEAFF.

In its sample, this clonotype is medium-sized. The chain recombines TRBV15 with TRBJ2-7; the D call may be TRBD1 or TRBD2 (5 bases each). Trimming shortened V by 0 bases and J by 2 bases, and 8 bases separated the two germline ends. CDR3 length equals 14 residues. The germline V gene has CDR1 LNHNV and CDR2 YYDKDF (reference sequence). CDR3 DNA: TGTGCCACCAGCAGAGATCAGGGAGCCTACGAGCAGTACTTC. It encodes CATSRDQGAYEQYF.